The clone carrying this TCR beta chain is deemed medium-sized. Its antigen remains unknown. The beta constant-region primer was an equimolar mix of two oligonucleotides covering TRBC1 and TRBC2. Ligated cDNA was amplified by four rounds of PCR with nested alpha and beta constant-region primers and SP2. In TCRdb, the UMI-ligation and nested PCR reads were re-called with MiXCR into one record per CDR3 protein. The data hold approximately 85,000 distinct CDR3 sequences, with 7% to 7.5% observed a single time. Four subsets defined by CD45RA and CD27 were sorted after CD3, CD4, CD8 and live/dead staining. The V end lost 4 bases, the J end lost 8 bases, and 6 bases lay between the germline ends. The germline gives CDR1 DFQATT, CDR2 SNEGSKA (reference sequence). CDR3 length: 10 residues. This entry comes from a study of naive and memory T cell subsets. Study results and caveats: Diversity fell and Gini index rose from naive through CM, EM, EMRA.

The sequenced material came from central memory CD4+ T cells from blood. The clonotype was recovered from a human donor in good health. The chain joins TRBV20-1 to TRBJ2-1; D remains ambiguous. CDR3 in DNA: TGCAGTGCTACTCGCGATGAGCAGTTCTTC. Translated, it gives CSATRDEQFF.